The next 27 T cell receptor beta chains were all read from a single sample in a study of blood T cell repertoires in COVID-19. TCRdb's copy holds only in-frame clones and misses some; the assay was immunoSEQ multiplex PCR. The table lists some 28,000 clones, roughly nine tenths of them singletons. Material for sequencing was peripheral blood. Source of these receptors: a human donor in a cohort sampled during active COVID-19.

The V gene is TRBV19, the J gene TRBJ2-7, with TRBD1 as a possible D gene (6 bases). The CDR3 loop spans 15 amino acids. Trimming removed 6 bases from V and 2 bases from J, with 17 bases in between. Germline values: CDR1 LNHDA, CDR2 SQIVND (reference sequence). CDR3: CASRNGGGPTYEQYF. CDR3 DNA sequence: TGTGCCAGTAGGAATGGGGGCGGCCCTACCTACGAGCAGTACTTC.

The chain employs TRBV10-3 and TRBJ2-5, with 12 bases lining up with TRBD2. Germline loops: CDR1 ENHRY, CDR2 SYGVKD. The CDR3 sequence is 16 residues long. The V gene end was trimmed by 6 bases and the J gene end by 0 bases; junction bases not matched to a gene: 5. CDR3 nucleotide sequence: TGTGCCATCAGGGGGACTAGCGGGCGATACCAAGAGACCCAGTACTTC. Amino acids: CAIRGTSGRYQETQYF.

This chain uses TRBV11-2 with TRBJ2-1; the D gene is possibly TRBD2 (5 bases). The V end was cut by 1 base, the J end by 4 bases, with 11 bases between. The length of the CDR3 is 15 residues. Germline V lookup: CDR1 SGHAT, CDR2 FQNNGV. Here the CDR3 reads CASSLVLAVYNEQFF. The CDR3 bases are TGTGCCAGCAGCTTAGTTCTAGCCGTGTACAATGAGCAGTTCTTC. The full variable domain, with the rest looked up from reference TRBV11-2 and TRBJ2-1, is EAGVAQSPRYKIIEKRQSVAFWCNPISGHATLYWYQQILGQGPKLLIQFQNNGVVDDSQLPKDRFSAERLKGVDSTLKIQPAKLEDSAVYLCASSLVLAVYNEQFFGPGTRLTVL.

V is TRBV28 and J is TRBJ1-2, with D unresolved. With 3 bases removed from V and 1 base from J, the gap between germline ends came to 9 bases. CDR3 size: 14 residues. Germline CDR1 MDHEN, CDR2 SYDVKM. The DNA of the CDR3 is TGTGCCAGCAGTTTTGGAGATAATAACTATGGCTACACCTTC. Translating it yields CASSFGDNNYGYTF.

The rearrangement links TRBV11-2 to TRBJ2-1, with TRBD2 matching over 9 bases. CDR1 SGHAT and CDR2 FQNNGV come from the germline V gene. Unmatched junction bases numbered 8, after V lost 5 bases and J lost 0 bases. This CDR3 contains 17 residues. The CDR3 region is CASSGPGSGSSYNEQFF. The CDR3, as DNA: TGTGCCAGCAGCGGTCCGGGTAGCGGGAGCTCCTACAATGAGCAGTTCTTC. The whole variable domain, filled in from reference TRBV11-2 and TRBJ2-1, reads EAGVAQSPRYKIIEKRQSVAFWCNPISGHATLYWYQQILGQGPKLLIQFQNNGVVDDSQLPKDRFSAERLKGVDSTLKIQPAKLEDSAVYLCASSGPGSGSSYNEQFFGPGTRLTVL.

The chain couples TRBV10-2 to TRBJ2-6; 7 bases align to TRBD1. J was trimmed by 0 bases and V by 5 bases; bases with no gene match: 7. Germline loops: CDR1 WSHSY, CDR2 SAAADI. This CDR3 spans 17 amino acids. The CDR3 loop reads CASSWTGVNSGANVLTF. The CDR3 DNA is TGCGCCAGCAGTTGGACAGGCGTTAACTCTGGGGCCAACGTCCTGACTTTC.

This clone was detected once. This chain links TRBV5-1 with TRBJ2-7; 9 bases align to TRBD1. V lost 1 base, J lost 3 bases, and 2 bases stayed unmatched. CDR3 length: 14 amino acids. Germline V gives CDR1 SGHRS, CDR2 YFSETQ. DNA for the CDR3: TGCGCCAGCAGCTTGCTGGGACAGGGCTACGAGCAGTACTTC. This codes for CASSLLGQGYEQYF.

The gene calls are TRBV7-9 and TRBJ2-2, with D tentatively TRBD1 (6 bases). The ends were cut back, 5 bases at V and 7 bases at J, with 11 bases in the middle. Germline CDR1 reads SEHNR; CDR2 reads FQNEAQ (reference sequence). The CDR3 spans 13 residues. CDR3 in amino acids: CASSLQGIGELFF. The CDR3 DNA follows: TGTGCCAGCAGCCTACAGGGAATCGGGGAGCTGTTTTTT.

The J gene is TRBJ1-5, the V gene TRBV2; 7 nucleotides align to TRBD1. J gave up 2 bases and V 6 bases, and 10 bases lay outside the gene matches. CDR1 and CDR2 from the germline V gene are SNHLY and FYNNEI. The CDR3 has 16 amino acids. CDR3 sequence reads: CASRVYGTAGNQPQHF. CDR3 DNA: TGTGCCAGCAGGGTTTACGGGACAGCTGGCAATCAGCCCCAGCATTTT.

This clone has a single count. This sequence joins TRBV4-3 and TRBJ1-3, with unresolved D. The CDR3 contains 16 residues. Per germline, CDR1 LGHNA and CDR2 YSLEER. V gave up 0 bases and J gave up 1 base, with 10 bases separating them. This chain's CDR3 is CASSQDWRTSGNTIYF. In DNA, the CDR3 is TGCGCCAGCAGCCAAGATTGGAGGACTTCTGGAAACACCATATATTTT.

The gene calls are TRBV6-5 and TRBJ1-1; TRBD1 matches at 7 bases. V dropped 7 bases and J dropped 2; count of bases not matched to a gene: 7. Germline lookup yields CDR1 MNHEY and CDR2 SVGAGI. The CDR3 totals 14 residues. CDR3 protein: CASNQPGGNTEAFF. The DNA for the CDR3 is TGTGCCAGCAACCAACCAGGGGGAAACACTGAAGCTTTCTTT.

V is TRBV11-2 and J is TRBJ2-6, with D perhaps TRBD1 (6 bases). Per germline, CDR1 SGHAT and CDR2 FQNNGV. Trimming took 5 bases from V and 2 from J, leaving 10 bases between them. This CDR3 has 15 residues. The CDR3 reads CASSPNRAGANVLTF. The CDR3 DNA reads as TGTGCCAGCAGCCCAAACAGGGCTGGGGCCAACGTCCTGACTTTC.

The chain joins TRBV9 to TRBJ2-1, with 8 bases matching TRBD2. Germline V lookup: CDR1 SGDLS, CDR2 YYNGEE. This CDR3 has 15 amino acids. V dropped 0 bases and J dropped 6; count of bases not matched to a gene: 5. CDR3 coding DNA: TGTGCCAGCAGCGTAGCCTTAGCGGGAAGCAATGAGCAGTTCTTC. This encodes CASSVALAGSNEQFF.

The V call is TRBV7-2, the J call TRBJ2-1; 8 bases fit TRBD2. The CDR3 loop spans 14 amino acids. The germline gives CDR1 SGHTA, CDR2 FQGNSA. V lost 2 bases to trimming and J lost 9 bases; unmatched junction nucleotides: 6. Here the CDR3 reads CASSLQGLVAEQFF. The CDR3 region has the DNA TGTGCCAGCAGCTTACAGGGACTAGTGGCTGAGCAGTTCTTC.

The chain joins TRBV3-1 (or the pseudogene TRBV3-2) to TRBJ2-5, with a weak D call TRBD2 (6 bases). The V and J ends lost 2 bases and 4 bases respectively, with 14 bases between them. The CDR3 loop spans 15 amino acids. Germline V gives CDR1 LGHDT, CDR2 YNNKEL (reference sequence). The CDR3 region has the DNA TGTGCCAGCAGCCAATTCACTAGCCCCCCAGAGACCCAGTACTTC. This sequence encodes CASSQFTSPPETQYF.

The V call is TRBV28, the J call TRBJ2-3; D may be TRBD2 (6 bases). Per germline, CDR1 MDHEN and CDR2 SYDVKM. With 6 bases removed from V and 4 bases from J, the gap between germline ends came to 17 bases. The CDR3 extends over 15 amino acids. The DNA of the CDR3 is TGTGCCAGCAGGCCGTCCTCGGGGGACTCAGATACGCAGTATTTT. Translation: CASRPSSGDSDTQYF. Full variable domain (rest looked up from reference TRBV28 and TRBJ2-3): DVKVTQSSRYLVKRTGEKVFLECVQDMDHENMFWYRQDPGLGLRLIYFSYDVKMKEKGDIPEGYSVSREKKERFSLILESASTNQTSMYLCASRPSSGDSDTQYFGPGTRLTVL.

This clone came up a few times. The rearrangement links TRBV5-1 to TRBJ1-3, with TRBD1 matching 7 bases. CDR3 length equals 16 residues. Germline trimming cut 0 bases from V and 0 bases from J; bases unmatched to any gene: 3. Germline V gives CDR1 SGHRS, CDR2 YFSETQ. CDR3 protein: CASSLGGQSSGNTIYF. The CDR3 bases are TGCGCCAGCAGCTTGGGGGGACAGAGCTCTGGAAACACCATATATTTT.

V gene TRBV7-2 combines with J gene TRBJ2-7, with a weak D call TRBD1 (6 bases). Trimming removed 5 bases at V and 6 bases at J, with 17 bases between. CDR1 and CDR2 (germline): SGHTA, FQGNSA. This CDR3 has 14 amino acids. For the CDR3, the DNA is TGTGCCAGCAGCGCTCGGGCAACAGGGTCCGAGCAGTACTTC. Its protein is CASSARATGSEQYF.

CDR3: CATSRDRTSGRGQRDTQYF. DNA for the CDR3: TGTGCCACCAGCAGAGATAGGACTAGCGGGAGGGGTCAACGAGATACGCAGTATTTT. The V and J genes are TRBV15 and TRBJ2-3; TRBD2 aligns across 15 bases. The trim removed 0 bases at V and 5 bases at J, leaving 9 bases unmatched. This CDR3 region has 19 residues. Germline assignment: CDR1 LNHNV and CDR2 YYDKDF (reference sequence). The variable domain in full, with the rest retrieved from reference TRBV15 and TRBJ2-3, is DAMVIQNPRYQVTQFGKPVTLSCSQTLNHNVMYWYQQKSSQAPKLLFHYYDKDFNNEADTPDNFQSRRPNTSFCFLDIRSPGLGDTAMYLCATSRDRTSGRGQRDTQYFGPGTRLTVL.

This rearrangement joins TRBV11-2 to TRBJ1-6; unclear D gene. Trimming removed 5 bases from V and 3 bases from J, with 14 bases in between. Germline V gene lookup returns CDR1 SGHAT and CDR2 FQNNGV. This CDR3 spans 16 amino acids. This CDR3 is CASSPRFGVYNSPLHF. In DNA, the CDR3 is TGTGCCAGCAGCCCTAGATTTGGAGTCTATAATTCACCCCTCCACTTT.

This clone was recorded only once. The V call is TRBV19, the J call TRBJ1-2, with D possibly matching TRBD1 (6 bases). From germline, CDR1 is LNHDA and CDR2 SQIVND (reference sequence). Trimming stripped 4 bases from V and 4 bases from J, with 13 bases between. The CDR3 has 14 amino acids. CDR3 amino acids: CASSSRGFGYGYTF. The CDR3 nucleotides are TGTGCCAGTAGTAGCAGGGGTTTTGGCTATGGCTACACCTTC.

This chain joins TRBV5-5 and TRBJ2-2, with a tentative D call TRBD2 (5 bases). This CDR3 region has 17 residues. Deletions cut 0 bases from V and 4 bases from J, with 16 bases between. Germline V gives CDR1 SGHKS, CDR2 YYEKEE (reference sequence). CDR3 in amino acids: CASSLAFLRAVTGELFF. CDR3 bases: TGTGCCAGCAGCTTGGCCTTCTTGAGGGCGGTCACCGGGGAGCTGTTTTTT. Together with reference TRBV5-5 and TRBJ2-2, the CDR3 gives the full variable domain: DAGVTQSPTHLIKTRGQQVTLRCSPISGHKSVSWYQQVLGQGPQFIFQYYEKEERGRGNFPDRFSARQFPNYSSELNVNALLLGDSALYLCASSLAFLRAVTGELFFGEGSRLTVL.

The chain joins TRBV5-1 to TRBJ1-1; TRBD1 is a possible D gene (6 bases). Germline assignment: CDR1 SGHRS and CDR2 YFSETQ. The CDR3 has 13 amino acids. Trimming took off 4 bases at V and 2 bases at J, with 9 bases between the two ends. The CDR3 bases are TGCGCCAGCAGCGGACAGACCAACACTGAAGCTTTCTTT. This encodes CASSGQTNTEAFF.

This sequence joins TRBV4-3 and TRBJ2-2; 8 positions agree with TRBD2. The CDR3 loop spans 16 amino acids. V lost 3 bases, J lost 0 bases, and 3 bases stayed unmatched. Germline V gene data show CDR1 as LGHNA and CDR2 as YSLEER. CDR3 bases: TGCGCCAGCAGCCAGCAACTAGCGGCGAACACCGGGGAGCTGTTTTTT. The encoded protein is CASSQQLAANTGELFF.

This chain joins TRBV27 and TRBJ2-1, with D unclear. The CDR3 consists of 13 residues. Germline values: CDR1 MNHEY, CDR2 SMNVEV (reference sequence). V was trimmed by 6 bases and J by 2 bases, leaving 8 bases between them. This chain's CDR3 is CASSRSTYNEQFF. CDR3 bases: TGTGCCAGCAGCCGTTCTACCTACAATGAGCAGTTCTTC.

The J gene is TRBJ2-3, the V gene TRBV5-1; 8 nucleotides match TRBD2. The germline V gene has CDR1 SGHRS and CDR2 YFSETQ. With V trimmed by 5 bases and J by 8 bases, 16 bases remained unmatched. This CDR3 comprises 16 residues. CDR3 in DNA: TGCGCCAGCAGGACTAGCGCTCAACACCCGGAGGGTACGCAGTATTTT. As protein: CASRTSAQHPEGTQYF.

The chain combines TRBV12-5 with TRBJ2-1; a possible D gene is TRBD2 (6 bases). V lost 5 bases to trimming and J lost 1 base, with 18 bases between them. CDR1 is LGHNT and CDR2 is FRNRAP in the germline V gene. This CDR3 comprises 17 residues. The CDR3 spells CASGPRVAADSYNEQFF. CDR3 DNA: TGTGCTAGTGGTCCCCGGGTAGCGGCCGATTCCTACAATGAGCAGTTCTTC.